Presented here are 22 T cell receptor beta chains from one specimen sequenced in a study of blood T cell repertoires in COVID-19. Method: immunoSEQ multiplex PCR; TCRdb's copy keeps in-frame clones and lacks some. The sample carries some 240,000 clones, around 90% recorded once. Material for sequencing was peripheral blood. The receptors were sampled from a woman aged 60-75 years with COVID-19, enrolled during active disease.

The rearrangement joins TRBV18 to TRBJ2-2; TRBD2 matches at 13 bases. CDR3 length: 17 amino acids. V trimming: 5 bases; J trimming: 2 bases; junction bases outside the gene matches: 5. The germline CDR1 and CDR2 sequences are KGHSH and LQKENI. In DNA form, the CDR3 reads TGTGCCAGCTCAAAGACTAGCGGGGGGTCCAACACCGGGGAGCTGTTTTTT. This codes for CASSKTSGGSNTGELFF.

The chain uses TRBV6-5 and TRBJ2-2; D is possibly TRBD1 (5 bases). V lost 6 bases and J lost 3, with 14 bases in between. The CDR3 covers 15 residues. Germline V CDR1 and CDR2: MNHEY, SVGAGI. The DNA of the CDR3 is TGTGCCAGCAGAGCAGGGCGTTGGGACACCGGGGAGCTGTTTTTT. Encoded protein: CASRAGRWDTGELFF.

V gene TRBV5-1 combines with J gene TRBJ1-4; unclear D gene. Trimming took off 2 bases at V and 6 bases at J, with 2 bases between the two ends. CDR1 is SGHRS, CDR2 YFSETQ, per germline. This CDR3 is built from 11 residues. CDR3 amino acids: CASSFYEKLFF. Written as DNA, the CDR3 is TGCGCCAGCAGCTTCTATGAAAAACTGTTTTTT.

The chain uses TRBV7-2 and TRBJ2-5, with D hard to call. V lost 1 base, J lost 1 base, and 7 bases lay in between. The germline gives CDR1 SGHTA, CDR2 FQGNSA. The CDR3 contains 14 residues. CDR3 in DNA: TGTGCCAGCAGCTTAGGTCTATCCCAAGAGACCCAGTACTTC. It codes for CASSLGLSQETQYF.

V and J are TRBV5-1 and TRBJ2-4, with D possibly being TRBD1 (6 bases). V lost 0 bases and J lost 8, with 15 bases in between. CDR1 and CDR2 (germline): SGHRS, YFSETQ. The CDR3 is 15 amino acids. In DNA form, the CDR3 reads TGCGCCAGCAGCTTGGAACGGCAGGGGCGGGACATTCAGTACTTC. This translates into CASSLERQGRDIQYF.

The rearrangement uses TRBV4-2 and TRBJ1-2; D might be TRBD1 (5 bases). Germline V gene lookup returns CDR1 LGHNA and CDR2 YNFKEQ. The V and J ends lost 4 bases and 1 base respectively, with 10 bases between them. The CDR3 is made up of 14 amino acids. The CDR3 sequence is CASSPDKFNYGYTF. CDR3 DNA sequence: TGTGCCAGCAGCCCGGACAAATTTAACTATGGCTACACCTTC.

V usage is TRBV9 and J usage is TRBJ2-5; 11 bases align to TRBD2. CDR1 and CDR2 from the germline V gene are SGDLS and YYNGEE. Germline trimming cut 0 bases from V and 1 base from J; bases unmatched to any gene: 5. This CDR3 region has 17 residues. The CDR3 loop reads CASSVGASGGIQETQYF. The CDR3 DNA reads TGTGCCAGCAGCGTAGGCGCTAGCGGGGGGATCCAAGAGACCCAGTACTTC.

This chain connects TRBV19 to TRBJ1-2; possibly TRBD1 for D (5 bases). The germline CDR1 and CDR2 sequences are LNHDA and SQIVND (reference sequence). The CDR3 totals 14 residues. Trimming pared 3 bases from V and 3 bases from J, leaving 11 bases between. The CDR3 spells CASSIGGDDYGYTF. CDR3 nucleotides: TGTGCCAGTAGTATCGGGGGGGACGACTATGGCTACACCTTC.

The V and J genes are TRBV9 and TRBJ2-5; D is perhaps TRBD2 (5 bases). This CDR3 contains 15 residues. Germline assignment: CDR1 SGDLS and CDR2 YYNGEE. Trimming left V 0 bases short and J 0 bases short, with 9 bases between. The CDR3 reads CASSVAGNYQETQYF. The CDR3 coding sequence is TGTGCCAGCAGCGTAGCCGGGAACTACCAAGAGACCCAGTACTTC.

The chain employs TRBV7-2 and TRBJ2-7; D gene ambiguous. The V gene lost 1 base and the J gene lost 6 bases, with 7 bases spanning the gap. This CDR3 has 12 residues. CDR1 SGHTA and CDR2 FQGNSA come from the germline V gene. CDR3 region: CASSLGGTEQYF. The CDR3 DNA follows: TGTGCCAGCAGCTTAGGCGGAACCGAGCAGTACTTC.

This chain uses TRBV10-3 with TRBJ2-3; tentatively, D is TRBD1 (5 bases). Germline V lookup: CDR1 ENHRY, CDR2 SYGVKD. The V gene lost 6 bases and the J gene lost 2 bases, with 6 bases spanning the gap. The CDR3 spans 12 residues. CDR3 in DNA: TGTGCCATCAGGGACAACACAGATACGCAGTATTTT. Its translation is CAIRDNTDTQYF.

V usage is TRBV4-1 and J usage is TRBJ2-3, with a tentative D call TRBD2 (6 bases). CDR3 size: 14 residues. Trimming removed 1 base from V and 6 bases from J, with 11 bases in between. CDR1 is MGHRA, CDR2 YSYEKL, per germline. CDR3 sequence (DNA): TGCGCCAGCAGCCAAGTTCCGGGGGTCGATACGCAGTATTTT. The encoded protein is CASSQVPGVDTQYF.

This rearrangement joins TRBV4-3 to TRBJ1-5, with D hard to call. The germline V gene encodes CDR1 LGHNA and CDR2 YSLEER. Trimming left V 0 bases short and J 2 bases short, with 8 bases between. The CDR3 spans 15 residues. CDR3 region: CASSQDFTGNQPQHF. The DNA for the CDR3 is TGCGCCAGCAGCCAAGATTTCACGGGCAATCAGCCCCAGCATTTT.

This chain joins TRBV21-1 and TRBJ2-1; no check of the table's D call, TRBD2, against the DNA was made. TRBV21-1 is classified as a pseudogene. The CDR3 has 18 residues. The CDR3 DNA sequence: TGTGCCAGCAGCAAAGAGGGGCTAGCCGGGGGGGAAGACAATGAGCAGTTCTTC. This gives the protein CASSKEGLAGGEDNEQFF.

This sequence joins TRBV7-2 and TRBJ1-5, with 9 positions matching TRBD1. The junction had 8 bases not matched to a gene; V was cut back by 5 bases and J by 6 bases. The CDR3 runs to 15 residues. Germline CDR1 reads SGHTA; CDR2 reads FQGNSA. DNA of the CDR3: TGTGCCAGCAGCGCCTCCGGGACAGGGCTTCAGCCCCAGCATTTT. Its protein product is CASSASGTGLQPQHF. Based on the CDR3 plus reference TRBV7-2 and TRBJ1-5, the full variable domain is GAGVSQSPSNKVTEKGKDVELRCDPISGHTALYWYRQSLGQGLEFLIYFQGNSAPDKSGLPSDRFSAERTGGSVSTLTIQRTQQEDSAVYLCASSASGTGLQPQHFGDGTRLSIL.

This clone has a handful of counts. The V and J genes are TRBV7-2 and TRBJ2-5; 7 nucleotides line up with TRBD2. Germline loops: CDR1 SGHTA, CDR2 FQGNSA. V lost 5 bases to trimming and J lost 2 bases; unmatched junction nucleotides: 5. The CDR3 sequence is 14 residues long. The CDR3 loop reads CASSNGLDQETQYF. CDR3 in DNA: TGTGCCAGCAGCAACGGACTAGATCAAGAGACCCAGTACTTC. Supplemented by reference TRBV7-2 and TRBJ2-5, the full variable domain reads GAGVSQSPSNKVTEKGKDVELRCDPISGHTALYWYRQSLGQGLEFLIYFQGNSAPDKSGLPSDRFSAERTGGSVSTLTIQRTQQEDSAVYLCASSNGLDQETQYFGPGTRLLVL.

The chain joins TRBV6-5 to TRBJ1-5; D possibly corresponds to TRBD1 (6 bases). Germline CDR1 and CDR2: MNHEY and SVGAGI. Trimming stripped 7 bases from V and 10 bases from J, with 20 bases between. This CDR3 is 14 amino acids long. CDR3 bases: TGTGCCAGCACCAACAGTAGATGGACAGATCCCCAGCATTTT. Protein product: CASTNSRWTDPQHF.

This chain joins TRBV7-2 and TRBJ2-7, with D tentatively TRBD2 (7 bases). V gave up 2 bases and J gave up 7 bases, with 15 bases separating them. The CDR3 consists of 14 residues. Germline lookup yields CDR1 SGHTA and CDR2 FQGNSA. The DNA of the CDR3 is TGTGCCAGCAGCTTACTTGCGGGGGCGGGGGAGCAGTACTTC. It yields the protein CASSLLAGAGEQYF.

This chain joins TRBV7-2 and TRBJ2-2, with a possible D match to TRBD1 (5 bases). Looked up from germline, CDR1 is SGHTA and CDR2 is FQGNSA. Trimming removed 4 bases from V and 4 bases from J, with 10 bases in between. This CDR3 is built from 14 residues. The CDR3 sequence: CASSSQGFTGELFF. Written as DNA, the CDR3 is TGTGCCAGCAGCTCCCAGGGTTTCACCGGGGAGCTGTTTTTT.

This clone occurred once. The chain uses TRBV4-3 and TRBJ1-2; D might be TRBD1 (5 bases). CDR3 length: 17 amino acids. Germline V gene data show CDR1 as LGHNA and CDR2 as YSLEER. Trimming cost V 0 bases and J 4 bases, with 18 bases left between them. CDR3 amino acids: CASSQDQAGRASYGYTF. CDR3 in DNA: TGCGCCAGCAGCCAAGATCAAGCGGGCAGGGCTAGCTATGGCTACACCTTC.

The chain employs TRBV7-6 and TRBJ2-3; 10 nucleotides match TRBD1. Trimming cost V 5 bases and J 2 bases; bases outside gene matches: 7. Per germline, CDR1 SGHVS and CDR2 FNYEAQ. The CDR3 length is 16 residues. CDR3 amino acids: CASSRQTGGFTDTQYF. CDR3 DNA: TGTGCCAGCAGCAGGCAGACAGGGGGCTTCACAGATACGCAGTATTTT.

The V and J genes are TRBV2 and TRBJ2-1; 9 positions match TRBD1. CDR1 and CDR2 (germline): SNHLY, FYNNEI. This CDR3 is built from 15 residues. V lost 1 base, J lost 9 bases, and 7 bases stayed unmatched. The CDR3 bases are TGTGCCAGCAGTGAAGAACAGGGGGCCTCCACTGAGCAGTTCTTC. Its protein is CASSEEQGASTEQFF.